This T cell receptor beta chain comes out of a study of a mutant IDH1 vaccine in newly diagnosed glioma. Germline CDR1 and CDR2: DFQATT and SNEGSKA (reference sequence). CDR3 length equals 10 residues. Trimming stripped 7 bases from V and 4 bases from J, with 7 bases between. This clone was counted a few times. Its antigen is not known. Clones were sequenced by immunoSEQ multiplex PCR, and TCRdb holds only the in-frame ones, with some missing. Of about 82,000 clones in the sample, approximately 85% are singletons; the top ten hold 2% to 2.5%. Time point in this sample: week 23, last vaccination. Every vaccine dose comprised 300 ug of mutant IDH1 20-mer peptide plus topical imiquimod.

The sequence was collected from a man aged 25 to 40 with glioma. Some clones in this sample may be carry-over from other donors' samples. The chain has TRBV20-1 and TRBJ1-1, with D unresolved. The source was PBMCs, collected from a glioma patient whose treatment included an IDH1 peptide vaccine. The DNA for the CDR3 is TGCAGTGTCCGAAGCACTGAAGCTTTCTTT. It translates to CSVRSTEAFF.